The present T cell receptor beta chain was sequenced within a study of blood T cell repertoires in COVID-19. V lost 6 bases, J lost 0 bases, and 13 bases lay in between. This CDR3 is 15 amino acids long. Germline values: CDR1 MRHNA, CDR2 SNTAGT. As originally analysed: Reference gene primer amplification yielded estimated nucleated cell counts. The protocol was immunoSEQ multiplex PCR, while the TCRdb copy is restricted to in-frame clones and leaves out a portion. For V, J and clone size, that table is used; D and trimming come from the DNA. The sample includes approximately 160,000 clones, about 80% of them seen just once. Cohort placement rested on clinical history that participants reported themselves. Two consecutive negative NP/OP PCR tests, clearance, or resolved symptoms defined Cohort 3 recovery.

Sequencing used PBMCs or T cells enriched from blood (not recorded which). The sequence was collected from a man between 50 and 59 years old who had recovered from COVID-19. The rearrangement links TRBV6-4 to TRBJ2-3; possibly TRBD2 for D (6 bases). The CDR3 protein is CASSLAGISTDTQYF. The CDR3 nucleotides are TGTGCCAGCAGCCTTGCGGGGATAAGCACAGATACGCAGTATTTT.